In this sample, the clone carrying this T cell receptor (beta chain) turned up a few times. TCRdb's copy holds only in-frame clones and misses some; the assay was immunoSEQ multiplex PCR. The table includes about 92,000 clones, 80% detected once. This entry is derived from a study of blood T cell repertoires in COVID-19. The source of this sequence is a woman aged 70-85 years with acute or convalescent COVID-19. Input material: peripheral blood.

This CDR3 is CSASGGTGSYNEQFF. The CDR3 DNA is TGCAGTGCTAGTGGAGGGACAGGCTCCTACAATGAGCAGTTCTTC. J is TRBJ2-1 and V is TRBV20-1, with 8 bases lining up with TRBD1. Germline values: CDR1 DFQATT, CDR2 SNEGSKA (reference sequence). This CDR3 has 15 residues. J gave up 0 bases and V 3 bases, and 4 bases lay outside the gene matches.